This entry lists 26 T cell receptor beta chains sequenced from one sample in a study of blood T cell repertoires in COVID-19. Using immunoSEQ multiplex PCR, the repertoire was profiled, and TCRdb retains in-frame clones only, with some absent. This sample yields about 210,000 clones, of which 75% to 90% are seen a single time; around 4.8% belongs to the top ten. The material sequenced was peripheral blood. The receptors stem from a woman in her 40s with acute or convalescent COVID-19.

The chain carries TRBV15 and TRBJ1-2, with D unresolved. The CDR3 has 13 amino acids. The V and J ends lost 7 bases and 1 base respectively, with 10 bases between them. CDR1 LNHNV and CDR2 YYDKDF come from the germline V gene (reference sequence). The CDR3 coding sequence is TGTGCCACCAACGGGAGGAATAACTATGGCTACACCTTC. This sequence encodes CATNGRNNYGYTF.

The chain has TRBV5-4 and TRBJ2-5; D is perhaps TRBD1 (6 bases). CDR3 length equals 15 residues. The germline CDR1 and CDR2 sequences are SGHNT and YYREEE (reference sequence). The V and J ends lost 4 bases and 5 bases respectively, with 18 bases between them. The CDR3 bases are TGTGCCAGCAGCGCCACGTCAGGGCAGGGGGAGACCCAGTACTTC. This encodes CASSATSGQGETQYF.

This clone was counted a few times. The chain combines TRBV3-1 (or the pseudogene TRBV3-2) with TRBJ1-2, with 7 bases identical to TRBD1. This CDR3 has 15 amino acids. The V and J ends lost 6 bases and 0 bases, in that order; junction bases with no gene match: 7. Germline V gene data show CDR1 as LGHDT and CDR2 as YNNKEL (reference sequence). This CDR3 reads CASRPKQGSNYGYTF. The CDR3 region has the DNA TGTGCCAGCAGGCCGAAACAGGGGTCTAACTATGGCTACACCTTC.

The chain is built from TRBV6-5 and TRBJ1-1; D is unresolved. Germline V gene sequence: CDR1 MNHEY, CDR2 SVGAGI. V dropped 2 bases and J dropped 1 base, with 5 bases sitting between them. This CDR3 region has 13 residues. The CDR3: CASSYLRNTEAFF. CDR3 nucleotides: TGTGCCAGCAGTTACCTCAGGAACACTGAAGCTTTCTTT.

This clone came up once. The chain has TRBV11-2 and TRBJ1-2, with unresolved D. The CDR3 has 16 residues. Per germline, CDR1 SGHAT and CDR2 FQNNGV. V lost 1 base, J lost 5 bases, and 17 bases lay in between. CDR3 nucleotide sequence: TGTGCCAGCAGCTTAGTTAAGGCGGCTCCTCCTTATGGCTACACCTTC. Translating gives CASSLVKAAPPYGYTF.

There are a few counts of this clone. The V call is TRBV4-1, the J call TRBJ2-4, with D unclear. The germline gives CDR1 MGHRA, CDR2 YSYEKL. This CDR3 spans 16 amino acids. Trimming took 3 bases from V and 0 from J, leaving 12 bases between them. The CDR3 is CASSQAPTVAKNIQYF. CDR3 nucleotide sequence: TGCGCCAGCAGCCAGGCACCTACAGTAGCCAAAAACATTCAGTACTTC.

CDR3 loop: CASSEGFGQGDSYEQYV. The CDR3 DNA reads as TGTGCCAGCAGTGAGGGGTTTGGACAGGGGGACTCCTACGAGCAGTACGTC. The chain uses TRBV2 and TRBJ2-7; 10 nucleotides agree with TRBD1. Germline-derived CDR1 and CDR2 are SNHLY and FYNNEI. V lost 3 bases and J lost 0; bases outside the gene matches: 8. This CDR3 is built from 17 residues.

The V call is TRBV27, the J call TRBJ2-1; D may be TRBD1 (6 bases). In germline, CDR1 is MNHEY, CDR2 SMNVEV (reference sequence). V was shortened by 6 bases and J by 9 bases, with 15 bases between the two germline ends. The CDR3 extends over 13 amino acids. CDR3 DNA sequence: TGTGCCAGCAGAATTACAGGGTCGGGTGAGCAGTTCTTC. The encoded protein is CASRITGSGEQFF.

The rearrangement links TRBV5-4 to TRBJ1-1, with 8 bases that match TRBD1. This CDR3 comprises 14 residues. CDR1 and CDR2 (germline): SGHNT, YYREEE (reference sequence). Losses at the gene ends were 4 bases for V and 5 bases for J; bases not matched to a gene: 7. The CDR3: CASSPTGTGTEAFF. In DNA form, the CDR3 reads TGTGCCAGCAGCCCCACCGGGACAGGTACTGAAGCTTTCTTT.

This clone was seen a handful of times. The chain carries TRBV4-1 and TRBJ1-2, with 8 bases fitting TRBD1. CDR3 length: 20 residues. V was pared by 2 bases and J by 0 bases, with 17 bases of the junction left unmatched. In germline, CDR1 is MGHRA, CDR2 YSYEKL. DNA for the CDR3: TGCGCCAGCAGCCAACCCTTGGGACAGGATTACCTTATAGCTAACTATGGCTACACCTTC. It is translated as CASSQPLGQDYLIANYGYTF.

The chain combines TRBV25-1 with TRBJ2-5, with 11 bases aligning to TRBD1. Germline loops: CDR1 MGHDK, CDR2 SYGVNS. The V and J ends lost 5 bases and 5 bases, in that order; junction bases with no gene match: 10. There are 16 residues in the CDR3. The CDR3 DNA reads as TGTGCCAGCAGTCCGGCGGGACAGGGGGGCGAGGAGACCCAGTACTTC. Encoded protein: CASSPAGQGGEETQYF.

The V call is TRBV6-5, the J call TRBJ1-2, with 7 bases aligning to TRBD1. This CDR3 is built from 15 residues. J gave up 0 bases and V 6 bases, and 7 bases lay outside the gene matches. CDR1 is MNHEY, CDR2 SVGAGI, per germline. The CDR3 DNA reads TGTGCCAGCAGCCTGGGGACAGCGACTAACTATGGCTACACCTTC. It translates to CASSLGTATNYGYTF.

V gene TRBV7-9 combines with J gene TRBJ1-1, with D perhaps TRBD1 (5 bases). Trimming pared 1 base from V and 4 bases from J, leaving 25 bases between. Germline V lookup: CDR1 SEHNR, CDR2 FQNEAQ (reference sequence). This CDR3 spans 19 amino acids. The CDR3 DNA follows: TGTGCCAGCAGCTTAGGAGTCTGGAGGGGAGGTCGCGGGTTCACTGAAGCTTTCTTT. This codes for CASSLGVWRGGRGFTEAFF.

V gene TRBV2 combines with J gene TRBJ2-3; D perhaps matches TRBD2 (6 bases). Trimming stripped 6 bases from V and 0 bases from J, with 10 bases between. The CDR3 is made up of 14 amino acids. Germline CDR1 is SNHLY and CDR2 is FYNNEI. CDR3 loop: CASRVGLSTDTQYF. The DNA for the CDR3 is TGTGCCAGCAGGGTGGGACTTAGCACAGATACGCAGTATTTT. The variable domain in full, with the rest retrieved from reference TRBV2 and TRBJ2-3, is EPEVTQTPSHQVTQMGQEVILRCVPISNHLYFYWYRQILGQKVEFLVSFYNNEISEKSEIFDDQFSVERPDGSNFTLKIRSTKLEDSAMYFCASRVGLSTDTQYFGPGTRLTVL.

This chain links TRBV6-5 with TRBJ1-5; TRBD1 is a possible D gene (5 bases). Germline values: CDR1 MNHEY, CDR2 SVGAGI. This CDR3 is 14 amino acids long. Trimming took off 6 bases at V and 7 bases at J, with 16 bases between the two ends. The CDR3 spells CASRFQGDGQPQHF. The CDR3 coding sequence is TGTGCCAGCAGATTCCAGGGTGATGGGCAGCCCCAGCATTTT.

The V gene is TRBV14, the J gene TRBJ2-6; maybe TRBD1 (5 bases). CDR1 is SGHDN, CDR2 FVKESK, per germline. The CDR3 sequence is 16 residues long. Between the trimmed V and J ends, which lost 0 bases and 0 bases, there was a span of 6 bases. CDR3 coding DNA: TGTGCCAGCAGCCAAGAAAGGGGCTCTGGGGCCAACGTCCTGACTTTC. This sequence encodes CASSQERGSGANVLTF. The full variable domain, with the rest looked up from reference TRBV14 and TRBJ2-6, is EAGVTQFPSHSVIEKGQTVTLRCDPISGHDNLYWYRRVMGKEIKFLLHFVKESKQDESGMPNNRFLAERTGGTYSTLKVQPAELEDSGVYFCASSQERGSGANVLTFGAGSRLTVL.

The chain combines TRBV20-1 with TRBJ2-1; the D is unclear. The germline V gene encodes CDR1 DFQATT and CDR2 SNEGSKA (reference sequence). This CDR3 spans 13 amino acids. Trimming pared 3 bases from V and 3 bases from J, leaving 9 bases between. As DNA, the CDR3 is TGCAGTGCTAGTTACGGTAGCTACAATGAGCAGTTCTTC. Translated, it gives CSASYGSYNEQFF.

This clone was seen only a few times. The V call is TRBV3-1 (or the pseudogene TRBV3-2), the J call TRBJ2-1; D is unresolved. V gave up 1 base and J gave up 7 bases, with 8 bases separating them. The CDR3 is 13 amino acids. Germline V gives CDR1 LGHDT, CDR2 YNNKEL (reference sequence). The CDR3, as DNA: TGTGCCAGCAGCCAAGGCGGATTAAATGAGCAGTTCTTC. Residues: CASSQGGLNEQFF.

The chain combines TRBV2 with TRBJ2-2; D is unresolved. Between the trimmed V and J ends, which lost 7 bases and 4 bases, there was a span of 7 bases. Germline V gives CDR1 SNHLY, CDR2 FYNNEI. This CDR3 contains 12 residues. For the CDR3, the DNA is TGTGCCAGCATCCCCGGCACCGGGGAGCTGTTTTTT. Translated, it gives CASIPGTGELFF.

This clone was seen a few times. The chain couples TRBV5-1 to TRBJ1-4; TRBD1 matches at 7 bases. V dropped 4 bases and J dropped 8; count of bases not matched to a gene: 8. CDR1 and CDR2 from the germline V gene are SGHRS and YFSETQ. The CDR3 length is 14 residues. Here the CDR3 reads CASSRQGIEEKLFF. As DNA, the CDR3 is TGCGCCAGCAGCCGACAGGGTATTGAGGAAAAACTGTTTTTT.

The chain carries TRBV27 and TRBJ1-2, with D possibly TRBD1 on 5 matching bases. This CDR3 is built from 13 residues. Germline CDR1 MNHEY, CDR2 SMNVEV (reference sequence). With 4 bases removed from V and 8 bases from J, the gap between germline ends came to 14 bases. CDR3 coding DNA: TGTGCCAGCAGTTCAACAGGTTCCGGGGGCTACACCTTC. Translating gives CASSSTGSGGYTF.

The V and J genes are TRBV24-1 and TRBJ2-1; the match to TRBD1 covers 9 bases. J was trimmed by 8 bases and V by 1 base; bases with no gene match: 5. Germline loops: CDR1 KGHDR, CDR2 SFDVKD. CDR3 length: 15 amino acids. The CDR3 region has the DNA TGTGCCACCAGTGATTTTGGGACAGGGAGGCATGAGCAGTTCTTC. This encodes CATSDFGTGRHEQFF.

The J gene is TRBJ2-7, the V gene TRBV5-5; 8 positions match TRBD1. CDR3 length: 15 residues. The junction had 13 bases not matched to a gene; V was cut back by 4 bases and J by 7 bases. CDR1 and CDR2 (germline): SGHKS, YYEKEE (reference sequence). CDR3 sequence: CASSRGQGGVSEQYV. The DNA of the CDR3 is TGTGCCAGCAGCCGCGGACAGGGAGGCGTGTCTGAGCAGTACGTC.

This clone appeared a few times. The CDR3 DNA reads as TGTGCCAGCAGCCCAGCAGGGGAGTACACCGGGGAGCTGTTTTTT. Translating gives CASSPAGEYTGELFF. The rearrangement links TRBV7-3 to TRBJ2-2; D is perhaps TRBD1 (6 bases). V was clipped by 5 bases and J by 3 bases, with 13 bases between them. Per the germline V gene, CDR1 is SGHTA and CDR2 is FQGTGA. The CDR3 totals 15 residues.

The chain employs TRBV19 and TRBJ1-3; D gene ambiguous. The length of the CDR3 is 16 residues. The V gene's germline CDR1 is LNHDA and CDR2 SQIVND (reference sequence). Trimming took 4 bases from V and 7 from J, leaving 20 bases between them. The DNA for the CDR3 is TGTGCCAGTAGTAAAAGGCCGGGTTTCGTGGGTAACACCATATATTTT. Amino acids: CASSKRPGFVGNTIYF.

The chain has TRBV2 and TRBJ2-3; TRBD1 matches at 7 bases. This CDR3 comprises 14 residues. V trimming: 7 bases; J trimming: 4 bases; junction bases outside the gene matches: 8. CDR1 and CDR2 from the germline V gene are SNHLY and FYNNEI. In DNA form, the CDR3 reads TGTGCCAGCAAGCTACAGGGGAGCCCAGATACGCAGTATTTT. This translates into CASKLQGSPDTQYF.